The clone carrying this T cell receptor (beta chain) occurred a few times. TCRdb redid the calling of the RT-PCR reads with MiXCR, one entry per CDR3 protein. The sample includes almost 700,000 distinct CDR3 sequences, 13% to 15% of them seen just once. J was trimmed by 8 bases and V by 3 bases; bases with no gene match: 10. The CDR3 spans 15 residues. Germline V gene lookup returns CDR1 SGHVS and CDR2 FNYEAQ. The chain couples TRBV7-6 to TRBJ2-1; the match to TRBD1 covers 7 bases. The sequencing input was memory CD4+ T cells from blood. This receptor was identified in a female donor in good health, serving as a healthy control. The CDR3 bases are TGTGCCAGCAGCTTCGACAGGGTTGGACGAGATGAGCAGTTCTTC. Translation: CASSFDRVGRDEQFF.